This T cell receptor (beta chain) appears in the sequencing data of a study of T cells expressing NK-cell markers. Study information: Obtained from sorted CD3+CD56+NKG2C+, CD3+CD56+NKG2C- and CD3+CD56-NKG2C+ T cells were the TCR beta repertoires. Seven sequenced donors out of eight were HCMV-seropositive, one seronegative.

TCRdb reworked the 5' RACE reads into one entry per CDR3 protein, no DNA. The sample totals about 300,000 distinct CDR3 sequences; its top ten clones hold 4% to 4.5%. Whole-study results and caveats: These clonotypes also led the CD3+CD56-NKG2C+ fraction in four donors.

With respect to this clonotype: Its specificity is not known.

Germline CDR1 is DFQATT and CDR2 is SNEGSKA (reference sequence). The CDR3 has 13 residues. This chain joins TRBV20-1 and TRBJ2-5; TCRdb's D call of TRBD1 is untestable without DNA. This clonotype was obtained from a woman aged 18 to 69 in good health. What was sequenced was blood T cells: a sorted CD56 or NKG2C T cell subset, CD4+ or CD8+ T cells, or bulk PBMC T cells (not recorded which). The chain's CDR3 is CSAWGGPQETQYF.